The following is a TCR beta chain sequence with its context. The specificity of this receptor is unknown. Base qualities are not recorded, but no much larger clone differs from it by a single base. This sample stems from a study of T-cell memory formation after mild COVID-19 listed by TCRdb under 2021. For the wider study: TCR sequence clusters from the two donors were largely donor specific. Longitudinal TCRalpha and TCRbeta repertoire sequencing tracked T-cell clones expanding and contracting after mild COVID-19 in a couple of donors. The cohort comprised two young, previously healthy adult volunteers, one female and one male. Results the study describes overall, beyond this receptor: Contracting CD4+ clones were located mainly in the CM and EM memory subsets, whereas CD8+ clones were found to be enriched in EMRA. Balanced CD4/CD8 phenotypes were observed for clones contracting from day 15 to 85, whereas a bias towards CD4+ was observed for a second wave of clones expanding from day 15 to 37. SARS-CoV-2 specificity of the second-wave clones peaking on day 37 was not confirmed. The detection of some responding clones in pre-infection memory suggests that pre-existing cross-reactive memory T cells joined the SARS-CoV-2 response. Only two mild cases were covered in the study, and larger cohorts including severe cases with pre-infection samples were considered necessary.

Instrument used: Illumina NovaSeq 6000. cDNA libraries for TCRalpha and TCRbeta were prepared by 5'RACE using constant-segment primers, with sample barcodes and unique molecular identifiers added. Trizol reagent was used to extract RNA from every sample. Library amplification was performed in two PCR steps, and a second sample barcode and Illumina TruSeq adapters were introduced in the second step. Sequencing of libraries was performed on an Illumina NovaSeq with 2 x 150 bp paired-end reads. The study's processing was this. The reads were demultiplexed and collapsed into UMI-guided consensus sequences using migec v1.2.7. With mixcr v2.1.11, UMI consensuses were aligned to TRA and TRB V and J templates and assembled into clonotypes. A clonotype was counted as expanded or contracted only when both edgeR and NoisET called the clonotype significant, with the noise models trained on biological replicates. For edgeR calls, the cutoffs were a false discovery rate-adjusted p below 0.01 and a log2 fold-change threshold of 1. As an exploratory analysis of dynamics, max-normalized trajectories of the 1000 most abundant clonotypes were examined by PCA with hierarchical clustering. The CD4 or CD8 phenotype of responding clones was assigned using the separately sequenced CD4+ and CD8+ repertoires. TCRdb reanalyzed the raw reads on its own, using fastp at Q25 for trimming and MiXCR for clone calling, and kept in-frame beta chains. Identical CDR3 protein sequences are pooled into one entry, listed with their most common genes and DNA. The V and J calls shown here were made by TCRdb, not taken from the authors' results. This sample has fewer than 140,000 distinct CDR3 sequences in its table, and around 15% of those were observed once. The biggest ten clones account for 25% to 30% of the sample.

Spanning cysteine to phenylalanine, the CDR3 consists of 14 amino acids. Left in the record is the CDR3 DNA by itself, 42 bases read in frame from the first base. Sequences SEHNR (CDR1) and FQNEAQ (CDR2) are obtained from the germline V gene (reference sequence). The V end loses 5 bases and the J end loses 7 bases, and a stretch of 17 bases separates them. Ficoll-Paque density gradient centrifugation was used to isolate PBMCs. The rearrangement joined TRBV7-9 to TRBJ2-5; the D gene may be TRBD1 or TRBD2, since each aligns over 5 bases. The origin of this receptor is an adult woman who had mild COVID-19 (a few samples of this study predate the infection). The sample titles of this study are shuffled in the database, so cell type and time point are left out; the donor was told from shared clones. The specimen sequenced was PBMCs or a T cell subset sorted from them (not recorded which). This receptor carries the CDR3 CASSPGPYQGTQYF. The DNA sequence is as follows: TGTGCCAGCAGCCCGGGACCTTATCAGGGGACCCAGTACTTC.